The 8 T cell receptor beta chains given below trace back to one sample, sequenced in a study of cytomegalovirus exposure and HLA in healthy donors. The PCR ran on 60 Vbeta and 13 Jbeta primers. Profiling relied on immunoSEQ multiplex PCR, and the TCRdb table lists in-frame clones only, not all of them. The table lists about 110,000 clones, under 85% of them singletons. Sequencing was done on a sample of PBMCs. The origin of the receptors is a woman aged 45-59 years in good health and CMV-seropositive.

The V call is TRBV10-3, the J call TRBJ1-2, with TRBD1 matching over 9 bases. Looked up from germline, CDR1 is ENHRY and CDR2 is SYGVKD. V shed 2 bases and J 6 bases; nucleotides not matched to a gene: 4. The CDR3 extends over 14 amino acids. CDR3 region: CAISETGGADGYTF. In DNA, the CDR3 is TGTGCCATCAGTGAGACAGGGGGCGCCGATGGCTACACCTTC.

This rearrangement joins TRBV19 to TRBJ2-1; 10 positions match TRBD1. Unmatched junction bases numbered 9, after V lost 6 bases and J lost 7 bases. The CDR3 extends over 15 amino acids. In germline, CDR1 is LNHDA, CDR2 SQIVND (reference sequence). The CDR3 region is CASSPTGQGRNEQFF. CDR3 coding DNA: TGTGCCAGTAGCCCGACGGGACAGGGGCGGAATGAGCAGTTCTTC.

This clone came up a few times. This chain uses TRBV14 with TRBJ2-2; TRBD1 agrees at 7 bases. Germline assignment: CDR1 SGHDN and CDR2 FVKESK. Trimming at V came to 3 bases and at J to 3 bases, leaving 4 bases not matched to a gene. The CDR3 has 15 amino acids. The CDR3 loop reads CASSHRDRDTGELFF. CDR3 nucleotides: TGTGCCAGCAGCCATCGAGACAGGGACACCGGGGAGCTGTTTTTT.

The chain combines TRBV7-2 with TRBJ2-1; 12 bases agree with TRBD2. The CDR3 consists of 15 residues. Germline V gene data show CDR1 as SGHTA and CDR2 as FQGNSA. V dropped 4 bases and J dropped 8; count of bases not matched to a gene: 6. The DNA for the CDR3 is TGTGCCAGCAGCTACGGACTAGCGGGGCAGGATGAGCAGTTCTTC. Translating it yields CASSYGLAGQDEQFF. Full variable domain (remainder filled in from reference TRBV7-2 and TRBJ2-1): GAGVSQSPSNKVTEKGKDVELRCDPISGHTALYWYRQSLGQGLEFLIYFQGNSAPDKSGLPSDRFSAERTGGSVSTLTIQRTQQEDSAVYLCASSYGLAGQDEQFFGPGTRLTVL.

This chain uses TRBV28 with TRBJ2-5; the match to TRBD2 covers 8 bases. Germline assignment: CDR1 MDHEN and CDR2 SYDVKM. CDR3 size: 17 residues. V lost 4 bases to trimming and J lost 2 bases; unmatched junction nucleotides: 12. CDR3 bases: TGTGCCAGCAGTTCGATCTTAGCGGGACGGGTTCAAGAGACCCAGTACTTC. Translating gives CASSSILAGRVQETQYF.

Written as DNA, the CDR3 is TGTGCCGCGGGATCGGGACAGGGGGAGTACTTC. Translating gives CAAGSGQGEYF. The chain recombines TRBV9 with TRBJ2-4; 11 bases are a match to TRBD1. Germline CDR1 reads SGDLS; CDR2 reads YYNGEE. CDR3 length: 11 amino acids. With 10 bases clipped from V and 14 bases from J, the junction kept 8 bases outside the gene matches.

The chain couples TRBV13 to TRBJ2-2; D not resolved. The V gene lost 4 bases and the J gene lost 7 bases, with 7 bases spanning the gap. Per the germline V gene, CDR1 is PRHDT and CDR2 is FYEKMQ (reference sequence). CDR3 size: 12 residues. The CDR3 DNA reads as TGTGCCAGCAGCTCTCAGCGCGGGGAGCTGTTTTTT. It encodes CASSSQRGELFF.

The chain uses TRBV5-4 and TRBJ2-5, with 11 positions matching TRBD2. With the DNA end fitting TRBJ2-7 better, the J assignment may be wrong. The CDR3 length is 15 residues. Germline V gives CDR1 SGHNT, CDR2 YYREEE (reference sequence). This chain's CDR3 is CASSSTSGRRNEQYF. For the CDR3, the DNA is TGTGCCAGCAGCAGTACTAGCGGGAGAAGGAACGAGCAGTACTTC.